This T cell receptor beta chain was sequenced in a study of CD8 T cells in Susac syndrome. Study-wide context: Within the sequenced group of Susac syndrome patients, five or six showed active disease and eight or nine were in remission.

Reverse transcription used about 0.45 to 1 ug RNA and random hexamers. Coverage of TCR beta CDR3 amplification by immunoSEQ multiplex PCR extended to 54 Vbeta and 13 Jbeta. TCRdb re-analysed the immunoSEQ multiplex PCR reads in MiXCR, keeping a single row per CDR3 protein. This sample has 75,000 to 100,000 distinct CDR3 sequences, with 94% found just once. The CDR3 length is 15 residues. Trimming took 3 bases from V and 6 from J, leaving 20 bases between them. The germline V gene encodes CDR1 GTSNPN and CDR2 SVGIG (reference sequence). Note on this clonotype: The antigen remains undetermined.

Findings and limits, study-wide: Clonal expansion of Susac CD8+ cells peaked in TEMRA cells, and it also peaked in active patients.

This sequence originates from a human donor with Susac syndrome. The V and J genes are TRBV30 and TRBJ1-2; a weak D match, TRBD1 (5 bases). The sequenced sample was CD8+ T cells from PBMCs. CDR3 nucleotide sequence: TGTGCCTGGAGCCCCTTCCCAGGGACGGTGGATGGCTACACCTTC. This gives the protein CAWSPFPGTVDGYTF.